Following are 17 T cell receptor beta chains from one sample sequenced in a study of cytomegalovirus exposure and HLA in healthy donors. The PCR made use of 60 Vbeta and 13 Jbeta primers. Libraries were prepared by immunoSEQ multiplex PCR; TCRdb keeps only in-frame clonotypes and omits some of them. The sample records 150,000 to 200,000 clones, around four fifths being singletons. The specimen was PBMCs. Every receptor here comes from a female donor in good health and CMV-seronegative.

The chain combines TRBV27 with TRBJ1-1, with D possibly TRBD1 on 5 matching bases. Deletions cut 6 bases from V and 3 bases from J, with 17 bases between. CDR1 MNHEY and CDR2 SMNVEV come from the germline V gene (reference sequence). The CDR3 loop spans 15 amino acids. In DNA, the CDR3 is TGTGCCAGCAGAATAGCCGACAGTCCATACACTGAAGCTTTCTTT. It translates to CASRIADSPYTEAFF.

The sample holds many counts of this clone. The chain couples TRBV14 to TRBJ1-1; TRBD1 is a possible D gene (5 bases). In germline, CDR1 is SGHDN, CDR2 FVKESK. V lost 4 bases and J lost 2, with 8 bases in between. CDR3 size: 13 residues. The CDR3 region is CASSLQGNTEAFF. Written as DNA, the CDR3 is TGTGCCAGCAGCCTCCAGGGAAACACTGAAGCTTTCTTT.

The genes are TRBV4-3 and TRBJ2-3; 15 positions agree with TRBD2. Germline values: CDR1 LGHNA, CDR2 YSLEER. The ends lost 3 bases at V and 3 bases at J; junction bases unmatched: 4. The CDR3 length is 17 residues. The CDR3 bases are TGCGCCAGCAGCCACCCGGGACTAGCGGGGGGTACAGATACGCAGTATTTT. The encoded protein is CASSHPGLAGGTDTQYF.

The gene calls are TRBV19 and TRBJ1-2, with 9 bases matching TRBD1. Germline CDR1 and CDR2: LNHDA and SQIVND (reference sequence). Trimming removed 6 bases from V and 2 bases from J; junction bases left unmatched: 7. The CDR3 is 15 residues long. The CDR3: CASRRGQGSNYGYTF. The CDR3 bases are TGTGCCAGTAGGAGGGGACAGGGATCCAACTATGGCTACACCTTC.

On this clone itself: Germline and junction disagree at one end, which may indicate a read error. The chain links TRBV7-7 to TRBJ2-5; 13 nucleotides match TRBD2. This CDR3 region has 16 residues. Germline assignment: CDR1 SSHAT and CDR2 FNYEAQ (reference sequence). The CDR3 coding sequence is TGTGCTAGCAGCCCGACGGGACTAGCGGGGCAGGAGACCCAGTACTTC. It encodes CASSPTGLAGQETQYF.

This clone was seen only once. The chain carries TRBV7-9 and TRBJ2-7, with a tentative D call TRBD1 (7 bases). The CDR3 is 15 residues long. V dropped 8 bases and J dropped 4 bases, with 21 bases sitting between them. Per the germline V gene, CDR1 is SEHNR and CDR2 is FQNEAQ (reference sequence). The DNA of the CDR3 is TGTGCCAGCGCCGGGGGTAGGGACAGTTGGTACGAGCAGTACTTC. This codes for CASAGGRDSWYEQYF.

The genes are TRBV5-1 and TRBJ2-7; D is perhaps TRBD1 (5 bases). Trimming removed 1 base from V and 2 bases from J, with 19 bases in between. The CDR3 totals 17 residues. Germline V CDR1 and CDR2: SGHRS, YFSETQ. CDR3 protein: CASSLQDSKLTPYEQYF. The CDR3 DNA is TGCGCCAGCAGCTTGCAAGACAGTAAACTCACCCCCTACGAGCAGTACTTC.

This rearrangement joins TRBV19 to TRBJ2-7; D not resolved. Trimming removed 2 bases from V and 2 bases from J, with 13 bases in between. Germline V gene data show CDR1 as LNHDA and CDR2 as SQIVND (reference sequence). The CDR3 is made up of 15 amino acids. DNA of the CDR3: TGTGCCAGTAGTATACAGGCTGGCCCGACCTACGAGCAGTACTTC. It yields the protein CASSIQAGPTYEQYF.

The gene calls are TRBV5-6 and TRBJ1-2; D is uncertain. Germline V gene data show CDR1 as SGHDT and CDR2 as YYEEEE. The CDR3 runs 13 residues. Between the trimmed V and J ends, which lost 7 bases and 4 bases, there was a span of 14 bases. CDR3: CASCRLNLYGYTF. The CDR3 DNA reads as TGTGCCAGCTGTCGACTGAACCTCTATGGCTACACCTTC.

This clone showed up just a few times. The chain is built from TRBV6-6 and TRBJ2-1; 8 nucleotides agree with TRBD1. Germline lookup yields CDR1 MNHNY and CDR2 SVGAGI (reference sequence). CDR3 size: 15 residues. Trimming took 7 bases from V and 3 from J; bases not matched to a gene: 8. The CDR3 bases are TGTGCCAGCACCCGATCCGGGACAGGCTACAATGAGCAGTTCTTC. Its protein is CASTRSGTGYNEQFF.

This clone has only one observation. The chain combines TRBV28 with TRBJ2-6; weak D call: TRBD1 (6 bases). Germline CDR1 reads MDHEN; CDR2 reads SYDVKM. CDR3 size: 15 residues. V was trimmed by 8 bases and J by 0 bases, leaving 11 bases between them. The CDR3 protein is CASSQGVSGANVLTF. The CDR3 DNA follows: TGTGCCAGCTCACAGGGCGTCTCTGGGGCCAACGTCCTGACTTTC.

The CDR3 loop reads CASSSHQNTEAFF. The CDR3, as DNA: TGTGCCAGCAGCTCACATCAGAACACTGAAGCTTTCTTT. The chain employs TRBV7-2 and TRBJ1-1; D is unresolved. V was shortened by 4 bases and J by 1 base, with 7 bases between the two germline ends. Germline CDR1 is SGHTA and CDR2 is FQGNSA. The CDR3 length is 13 residues.

CDR3 residues: CASRNTANTEAFF. DNA for the CDR3: TGTGCCAGCCGAAACACAGCGAACACTGAAGCTTTCTTT. V is TRBV2 and J is TRBJ1-1; no clear D. CDR3 size: 13 residues. The germline V and J ends were trimmed by 8 bases and 1 base, with 11 bases remaining between them. The germline V gene has CDR1 SNHLY and CDR2 FYNNEI.

This clone was recorded a few times. The gene calls are TRBV7-6 and TRBJ2-1; tentatively, D is TRBD2 (6 bases). Germline CDR1 SGHVS, CDR2 FNYEAQ. Trimming pared 2 bases from V and 0 bases from J, leaving 11 bases between. The CDR3 is 16 residues long. The CDR3 DNA reads TGTGCCAGCAGCTTACGCGGGACGAGCTCCTACAATGAGCAGTTCTTC. Protein product: CASSLRGTSSYNEQFF.

The chain employs TRBV7-9 and TRBJ1-2; D perhaps matches TRBD1 (5 bases). This CDR3 contains 14 residues. Trimming pared 2 bases from V and 6 bases from J, leaving 13 bases between. Germline V gives CDR1 SEHNR, CDR2 FQNEAQ (reference sequence). The CDR3 reads CASSLSSGMDGYTF. Here the CDR3 DNA reads TGTGCCAGCAGCTTATCCTCAGGGATGGATGGCTACACCTTC.

The J gene is TRBJ2-5, the V gene TRBV11-2, with D perhaps matching TRBD2 (5 bases). Per germline, CDR1 SGHAT and CDR2 FQNNGV. V was shortened by 3 bases and J by 3 bases, with 14 bases between the two germline ends. This CDR3 is 15 amino acids long. The DNA of the CDR3 is TGTGCCAGCAGCTTTGGGCGGGCGCAAGAAGAGACCCAGTACTTC. Protein product: CASSFGRAQEETQYF.

The chain links TRBV7-9 to TRBJ1-5; 10 bases match TRBD1. Germline CDR1 and CDR2: SEHNR and FQNEAQ (reference sequence). CDR3 size: 15 residues. The V segment lost 5 bases and the J segment 6 bases; nucleotides outside the gene matches: 7. The CDR3, as DNA: TGTGCCAGCAGCGCGACAGGGGGCTCCTCTCAGCCCCAGCATTTT. It is translated as CASSATGGSSQPQHF.